These 23 T cell receptor beta chains share one sample of origin, sequenced in a study of shared T cell receptors in the human thymus. The repertoire was sequenced with immunoSEQ multiplex PCR; TCRdb's copy has only in-frame clones and lacks some. The top ten clones hold about 0.013% of a sample with approximately 580,000 clones, 75% to 85% of them seen once. These same data were also listed under a study on human thymus T cells.

Sequencing was carried out using thymocytes. All receptors come from a boy less than two years old with a congenital heart defect.

As for this clone: Other DNA sequences of this sample code for an identical CDR3. The chain links TRBV18 to TRBJ1-2; 11 bases are a match to TRBD1. The CDR3 loop spans 17 amino acids. V lost 1 base to trimming and J lost 6 bases; unmatched junction nucleotides: 10. Germline V gives CDR1 KGHSH, CDR2 LQKENI. CDR3 DNA: TGTGCCAGCTCACCACGTAGGACAGGGGGCTCGGAAAATGGCTACACCTTC. Amino acid sequence: CASSPRRTGGSENGYTF.

The V gene is TRBV19, the J gene TRBJ2-5, with 10 nucleotides matching TRBD2. Trimming at V came to 1 base and at J to 4 bases, leaving 6 bases not matched to a gene. Germline V lookup: CDR1 LNHDA, CDR2 SQIVND (reference sequence). This CDR3 contains 16 residues. The CDR3 here is CASSIVITSGIETQYF. The CDR3 DNA sequence: TGTGCCAGTAGTATAGTTATCACTAGCGGGATAGAGACCCAGTACTTC. Drawing the rest from reference TRBV19 and TRBJ2-5, the complete variable domain is DGGITQSPKYLFRKEGQNVTLSCEQNLNHDAMYWYRQDPGQGLRLIYYSQIVNDFQKGDIAEGYSVSREKKESFPLTVTSAQKNPTAFYLCASSIVITSGIETQYFGPGTRLLVL.

This sequence joins TRBV27 and TRBJ1-2; possible D gene TRBD1, 5 bases. Germline values: CDR1 MNHEY, CDR2 SMNVEV (reference sequence). The length of the CDR3 is 15 residues. V lost 6 bases and J 9 bases, leaving 23 bases between the germline ends. CDR3 residues: CASSLGPTDPISYTF. The DNA for the CDR3 is TGTGCCAGCAGCTTAGGTCCGACAGACCCTATAAGCTACACCTTC.

The gene calls are TRBV21-1 and TRBJ1-5. TRBV21-1 is a known pseudogene. This CDR3 is built from 15 residues. CDR3 in DNA: TGTGCCAGCAGCCCAGAGGTGGGTATTGATCAGCCCCAGCATTTT. As protein: CASSPEVGIDQPQHF.

The chain uses TRBV14 and TRBJ2-7; the match to TRBD2 covers 13 bases. From germline, CDR1 is SGHDN and CDR2 FVKESK. With 6 bases clipped from V and 2 bases from J, the junction kept 7 bases outside the gene matches. The CDR3 loop spans 16 amino acids. The CDR3 loop is CASSQNTSGGAYEQYF. The CDR3 DNA is TGTGCCAGCAGTCAAAATACTAGCGGGGGGGCCTACGAGCAGTACTTC.

This clone was found a few times. This chain uses TRBV6-5 with TRBJ1-1, with unresolved D. CDR3 length equals 14 residues. Germline assignment: CDR1 MNHEY and CDR2 SVGAGI. Trimming pared 3 bases from V and 3 bases from J, leaving 11 bases between. The CDR3 protein is CASSYRSGDTEAFF. Written as DNA, the CDR3 is TGTGCCAGCAGTTATAGGAGCGGAGACACTGAAGCTTTCTTT.

The chain joins TRBV9 to TRBJ1-5; no clear D. Germline V CDR1 and CDR2: SGDLS, YYNGEE. CDR3 size: 14 residues. The V and J ends lost 4 bases and 6 bases respectively, with 14 bases between them. The DNA for the CDR3 is TGTGCCAGCAGCCCCGGGGTGGGTAGTCAGCCCCAGCATTTT. It specifies CASSPGVGSQPQHF.

V is TRBV27 and J is TRBJ1-1; D unclear. This CDR3 contains 12 residues. The germline V gene encodes CDR1 MNHEY and CDR2 SMNVEV (reference sequence). Trimming removed 11 bases from V and 0 bases from J, with 10 bases in between. CDR3 sequence reads: CAAAGMNTEAFF. CDR3 DNA: TGTGCCGCTGCCGGGATGAACACTGAAGCTTTCTTT.

The chain is built from TRBV7-8 and TRBJ2-7, with TRBD2 matching over 12 bases. Trimming at V came to 5 bases and at J to 3 bases, leaving 11 bases not matched to a gene. The length of the CDR3 is 17 residues. Germline CDR1 reads SGHVS; CDR2 reads FQNEAQ. CDR3 sequence: CASSTAGLAGPRYEQYF. The CDR3, as DNA: TGTGCCAGCAGCACCGCGGGACTAGCGGGCCCCCGCTACGAGCAGTACTTC.

The chain uses TRBV4-3 and TRBJ2-5; 8 nucleotides agree with TRBD2. The junction had 18 bases not matched to a gene; V was cut back by 4 bases and J by 5 bases. Germline V gene lookup returns CDR1 LGHNA and CDR2 YSLEER. This CDR3 is 18 amino acids long. CDR3 in DNA: TGCGCCAGCAGCCTAAACCCGGCCGGGCGGGAGGTACAGGAGACCCAGTACTTC. This codes for CASSLNPAGREVQETQYF.

This clone showed up just a few times. The V call is TRBV6-1, the J call TRBJ1-1; 7 bases match TRBD1. Germline V gives CDR1 MNHNS, CDR2 SASEGT. CDR3 size: 16 residues. V shed 0 bases and J 3 bases; nucleotides not matched to a gene: 7. The CDR3 DNA reads TGTGCCAGCAGTGAAGCGGATGGCAGGGGGTACACTGAAGCTTTCTTT. It is translated as CASSEADGRGYTEAFF.

The chain has TRBV27 and TRBJ1-2, with no clear D. Per germline, CDR1 MNHEY and CDR2 SMNVEV (reference sequence). V lost 6 bases to trimming and J lost 8 bases, with 22 bases between them. The CDR3 loop spans 15 amino acids. For the CDR3, the DNA is TGTGCCAGCAGCAATCGGGAGACAACAGTAGAGGGCTACACCTTC. Encoded protein: CASSNRETTVEGYTF.

The V gene is TRBV4-3, the J gene TRBJ2-2; no clear D gene. V lost 4 bases to trimming and J lost 3 bases, with 3 bases between them. Germline V gene sequence: CDR1 LGHNA, CDR2 YSLEER. This CDR3 is built from 12 residues. CDR3 bases: TGCGCCAGCAGCCCCTACACCGGGGAGCTGTTTTTT. Residues: CASSPYTGELFF.

Comments on this clone: The missing conserved phenylalanine or tryptophan at the end of this CDR3 makes a read error likely. The DNA is left out, because the CDR3 cannot be placed on it with certainty; the CDR3 is given as TCRdb lists it. This sequence joins TRBV7-9 and TRBJ1-1. Germline values: CDR1 SEHNR, CDR2 FQNEAQ (reference sequence). The CDR3 is 12 amino acids long, termini counted. Here the CDR3 reads CASSLVGSGGSV.

This chain links TRBV4-3 with TRBJ1-1, with D perhaps TRBD1 (5 bases). Germline V gene data show CDR1 as LGHNA and CDR2 as YSLEER. The CDR3 runs to 13 residues. Trimming took off 8 bases at V and 10 bases at J, with 20 bases between the two ends. The CDR3 nucleotides are TGCGCCAGCTCAGTCGGACAAGGGATTGGAGCTTTCTTT. This gives the protein CASSVGQGIGAFF.

The chain carries TRBV15 and TRBJ2-7; TRBD2 matches at 9 bases. CDR1 is LNHNV and CDR2 is YYDKDF in the germline V gene (reference sequence). The CDR3 covers 19 residues. V lost 0 bases to trimming and J lost 3 bases; unmatched junction nucleotides: 15. CDR3 sequence reads: CATSRDRPGLAPKIYEQYF. CDR3 nucleotides: TGTGCCACCAGCAGAGATCGGCCAGGACTAGCGCCAAAGATCTACGAGCAGTACTTC. Together with reference TRBV15 and TRBJ2-7, the CDR3 gives the full variable domain: DAMVIQNPRYQVTQFGKPVTLSCSQTLNHNVMYWYQQKSSQAPKLLFHYYDKDFNNEADTPDNFQSRRPNTSFCFLDIRSPGLGDTAMYLCATSRDRPGLAPKIYEQYFGPGTRLTVT.

The V gene is TRBV5-6, the J gene TRBJ1-2; D ambiguous. Between the trimmed V and J ends, which lost 0 bases and 1 base, there was a span of 7 bases. The germline gives CDR1 SGHDT, CDR2 YYEEEE. The CDR3 totals 14 residues. CDR3 nucleotides: TGTGCCAGCAGCTTGGCCTTCAGTAACTATGGCTACACCTTC. This encodes CASSLAFSNYGYTF.

The gene calls are TRBV7-2 and TRBJ2-7; possible D gene TRBD2, 6 bases. The germline V gene has CDR1 SGHTA and CDR2 FQGNSA. The CDR3 covers 16 residues. V was trimmed by 5 bases and J by 6 bases, leaving 23 bases between them. In DNA form, the CDR3 reads TGTGCCAGCAGCAAACCACGGGGGAGGCCTAGCTCCGAGCAGTACTTC. It specifies CASSKPRGRPSSEQYF.

The CDR3 region is CASSPLGGGNHYNEQFF. CDR3 DNA: TGTGCCAGCAGCCCTCTCGGGGGAGGGAATCACTACAATGAGCAGTTCTTC. V usage is TRBV7-9 and J usage is TRBJ2-1; 7 positions agree with TRBD2. CDR1 SEHNR and CDR2 FQNEAQ come from the germline V gene (reference sequence). The V gene end was trimmed by 5 bases and the J gene end by 3 bases; junction bases not matched to a gene: 13. The CDR3 is 17 residues long.

The V and J genes are TRBV6-1 and TRBJ2-5; a possible D gene is TRBD1 (5 bases). Trimming removed 4 bases at V and 3 bases at J, with 15 bases between. The CDR3 runs 15 residues. Germline-derived CDR1 and CDR2 are MNHNS and SASEGT. The CDR3 sequence is CASSGGRVQEETQYF. CDR3 bases: TGTGCCAGCAGTGGGGGCCGTGTCCAGGAAGAGACCCAGTACTTC.

This clone turned up a few times. The rearrangement uses TRBV5-1 and TRBJ2-3; TRBD2 matches 7 bases. This CDR3 has 14 residues. Trimming removed 5 bases from V and 4 bases from J; junction bases left unmatched: 7. Per germline, CDR1 SGHRS and CDR2 YFSETQ. CDR3 sequence: CASRTSSLPDTQYF. The CDR3 coding sequence is TGCGCCAGCAGGACTAGCAGCCTCCCAGATACGCAGTATTTT.

The chain carries TRBV13 and TRBJ2-7; D is unresolved. CDR1 and CDR2 from the germline V gene are PRHDT and FYEKMQ (reference sequence). Between the trimmed V and J ends, which lost 4 bases and 0 bases, there was a span of 10 bases. The CDR3 contains 14 residues. The CDR3 coding sequence is TGTGCCAGCAGCTCCGTAAGGAGCTCCTACGAGCAGTACTTC. Encoded protein: CASSSVRSSYEQYF. Together with reference TRBV13 and TRBJ2-7, the CDR3 gives the full variable domain: AAGVIQSPRHLIKEKRETATLKCYPIPRHDTVYWYQQGPGQDPQFLISFYEKMQSDKGSIPDRFSAQQFSDYHSELNMSSLELGDSALYFCASSSVRSSYEQYFGPGTRLTVT.

V usage is TRBV5-6 and J usage is TRBJ2-7, with a weak D call TRBD1 (7 bases). Trimming removed 6 bases at V and 2 bases at J, with 18 bases between. CDR3 length: 15 amino acids. The germline V gene encodes CDR1 SGHDT and CDR2 YYEEEE. The CDR3 is CASICAGQLPYEQYF. CDR3 DNA sequence: TGTGCCAGCATCTGCGCGGGACAGCTTCCCTACGAGCAGTACTTC.